This entry concerns a single T cell receptor (beta chain). Its specificity is unknown. The data are from a study of PD-L1 blockade in urothelial cancer. Time point given: pretreatment peripheral blood. General study findings and limits: Those with durable benefit had larger increases in tumor-associated blood clones at 3 weeks. Clonality of blood TCR below the median before treatment predicted better survival.

TCRdb keeps only in-frame clones here, not all; method: immunoSEQ multiplex PCR. The profile covers roughly 130,000 clones, with roughly 84% appearing a single time and about 2.9% taken by the ten largest. This CDR3 contains 15 residues. The germline CDR1 and CDR2 sequences are LNHDA and SQIVND (reference sequence). V dropped 3 bases and J dropped 4 bases, with 15 bases sitting between them. This material consisted of PBMCs, taken around atezolizumab (anti-PD-L1) treatment. This sequence originates from a man aged 50 or older with urothelial cancer. The gene calls are TRBV19 and TRBJ1-2, with D possibly being TRBD1 (5 bases). CDR3 coding DNA: TGTGCCAGTAGTATGGCTCAGGGAGGGCTCTATGGCTACACCTTC. Encoded protein: CASSMAQGGLYGYTF.